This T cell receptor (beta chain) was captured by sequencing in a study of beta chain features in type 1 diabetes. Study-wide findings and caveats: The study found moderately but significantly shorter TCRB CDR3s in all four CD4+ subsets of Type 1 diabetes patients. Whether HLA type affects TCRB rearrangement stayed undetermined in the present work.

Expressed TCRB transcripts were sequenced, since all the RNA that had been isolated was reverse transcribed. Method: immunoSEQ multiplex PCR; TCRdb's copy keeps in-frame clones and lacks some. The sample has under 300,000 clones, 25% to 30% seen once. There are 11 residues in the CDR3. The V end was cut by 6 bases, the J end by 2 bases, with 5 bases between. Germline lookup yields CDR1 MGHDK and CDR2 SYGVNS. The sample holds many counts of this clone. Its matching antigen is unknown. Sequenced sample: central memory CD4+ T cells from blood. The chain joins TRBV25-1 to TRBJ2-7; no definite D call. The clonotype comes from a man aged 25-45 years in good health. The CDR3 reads CASSQTYEQYF. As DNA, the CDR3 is TGTGCCAGCAGCCAGACCTACGAGCAGTACTTC.